This note documents a single T cell receptor beta chain sequence. The record originates from a study of blood T cell repertoires in COVID-19. As for the study in general: Samples taken during acute and convalescent COVID-19 were collected in the United States, Italy and Spain. PBMCs, B-cell-depleted T cells, or T cells provided the cDNA or gDNA that made up the material.

CDR1 is PRHDT, CDR2 FYEKMQ, per germline (reference sequence). V gave up 1 base and J gave up 5 bases, with 9 bases separating them. The CDR3 sequence is 14 residues long. Profiling relied on immunoSEQ multiplex PCR, and the TCRdb table lists in-frame clones only, not all of them. This sample carries 150,000 to 200,000 clones, nearly 85% of them seen once, and the ten largest clones take about 4.8%. This clonotype originated in a woman under 40 with acute or convalescent COVID-19. The specimen sequenced was peripheral blood. The V gene is TRBV13, the J gene TRBJ2-1; D is uncertain. The CDR3 sequence: CASSLARSDNEQFF. CDR3 DNA sequence: TGTGCCAGCAGCTTAGCTCGGTCGGACAATGAGCAGTTCTTC.